Listed below are T cell receptor beta chains from one sample, sequenced in a study of CD8 T cells in ankylosing spondylitis. TCRdb reprocessed the 5' RACE reads via MiXCR and lists one record per CDR3 protein. The sample records 190,000 or so distinct CDR3 sequences, around 13% being singletons. Material for sequencing was blood, either unsorted or a sorted T cell fraction (not recorded which). The source of these receptors is a male donor with ankylosing spondylitis or in good health (not recorded which). Both conserved end residues are part of each CDR3. The D gene is left open where the match is weak. Not all rows give a size; the values are once, few, many and, for expanded clones, a class.

size	D	V	J	CDR3	DNA
few	TRBD1	TRBV12-3/TRBV12-4	TRBJ2-1	CASRGQGDDEQFF	TGTGCCAGCAGAGGACAGGGGGACGATGAGCAGTTCTTC
.	.	TRBV27	TRBJ2-7	CASSSGTYSYEQYF	TGTGCCAGCAGTTCCGGGACTTACTCCTACGAGCAGTACTTC
few	.	TRBV4-1	TRBJ2-1	CASSLGGGGTGFGNEQFF	TGCGCCAGCAGCCTCGGAGGGGGGGGGACCGGGTTTGGCAATGAGCAGTTCTTC
.	TRBD1	TRBV20-1	TRBJ2-7	CSAETGDRAYEQYF	TGCAGTGCTGAAACAGGGGATAGGGCCTACGAGCAGTACTTC
.	.	TRBV27	TRBJ2-7	CASRNGYEQYF	TGTGCCAGCAGGAACGGATACGAGCAGTACTTC
.	TRBD2	TRBV7-9	TRBJ2-7	CASRSGSGSYEQYF	TGTGCCAGCAGGAGCGGGAGTGGTTCCTACGAGCAGTACTTC
few	.	TRBV4-1	TRBJ2-2	CASSHPKGTLSGELFF	TGCGCCAGCAGCCACCCTAAGGGGACTCTGAGCGGGGAGCTGTTTTTT
.	.	TRBV6-2/TRBV6-3	TRBJ1-2	CASSYRDNYGYTF	TGTGCCAGCAGTTACCGGGACAACTATGGCTACACCTTC
.	.	TRBV5-1	TRBJ2-3	CASSAGSGDTQYF	TGCGCCAGCAGCGCCGGGTCGGGGGATACGCAGTATTTT
.	.	TRBV6-1	TRBJ2-5	CASSGDLRETQYF	TGTGCCAGCAGTGGGGACCTAAGGGAGACCCAGTACTTC
few	.	TRBV5-6	TRBJ2-1	CASSFTFEGDYNEQFF	TGTGCCAGCAGCTTTACATTTGAGGGAGACTACAATGAGCAGTTCTTC
few	.	TRBV10-2	TRBJ2-1	CASSESGAGALYNEQFF	TGCGCCAGCAGTGAGTCGGGGGCGGGGGCTCTATACAATGAGCAGTTCTTC
few	TRBD2	TRBV11-2	TRBJ2-7	CASSPLQTSASYEQYF	TGTGCCAGCAGCCCTTTACAGACTAGCGCTTCCTACGAGCAGTACTTC
.	.	TRBV5-4	TRBJ2-6	CASSLQGAANVLTF	TGTGCCAGCAGCTTGCAGGGCGCGGCCAACGTCCTGACTTTC